These 14 T cell receptor beta chains were sequenced from one sample in a study of regulatory T cells in long-lasting Graves disease. The time point was: newly diagnosed GD, antithyroid drugs for less than 3 months. From PBMCs, RNA was extracted and then used to make the TCR library. Both iRepertoire HTBI primers and Arm-PCR of CDR3 regions were used to build the TCR beta libraries. A single record per CDR3 protein comes from TCRdb applying MiXCR to the multiplex PCR reads. This sample has 440,000 or so distinct CDR3 sequences; more than 12% occur once, and the top ten carry approximately 16%. In addition, the sample was reused for a study of T cells in Graves' hyperthyroidism and ophthalmopathy.

Sequences were derived from peripheral blood mononuclear cells (PBMCs), sampled at new diagnosis, from a patient treated with antithyroid drugs. These receptors were collected from a woman in her 30s with Graves disease.

The V and J genes are TRBV20-1 and TRBJ1-4; D remains ambiguous. Deletions cut 4 bases from V and 3 bases from J, with 15 bases between. This CDR3 is built from 15 residues. Germline-derived CDR1 and CDR2 are DFQATT and SNEGSKA (reference sequence). CDR3 nucleotide sequence: TGCAGTGCTAAACCCGGACGAGTGGCTAATGAAAAACTGTTTTTT. The encoded protein is CSAKPGRVANEKLFF.

This clonotype was seen at least ten times. The rearrangement links TRBV5-1 to TRBJ2-3, with unresolved D. This CDR3 has 15 amino acids. Germline CDR1 is SGHRS and CDR2 is YFSETQ. The V end was cut by 2 bases, the J end by 2 bases, with 12 bases between. The CDR3 DNA follows: TGCGCCAGCAGCTTCGGAGAGGCGAACACAGATACGCAGTATTTT. It encodes CASSFGEANTDTQYF.

Regarding this clonotype: A much larger clonotype is one base distant, so this may be a read error. The V call is TRBV2, the J call TRBJ1-5; no reliable D call. The CDR3 is made up of 16 amino acids. Trimming stripped 5 bases from V and 0 bases from J, with 14 bases between. Germline V gene data show CDR1 as SNHLY and CDR2 as FYNNEI. The CDR3 loop reads CASSPLAPYSNQPQHF. CDR3 bases: TGTGCCAGCAGTCCTCTCGCCCCGTATAGCAATCAGCCCCAGCATTTT. The full variable domain, its missing parts supplied by reference TRBV2 and TRBJ1-5, is EPEVTQTPSHQVTQMGQEVILRCVPISNHLYFYWYRQILGQKVEFLVSFYNNEISEKSEIFDDQFSVERPDGSNFTLKIRSTKLEDSAMYFCASSPLAPYSNQPQHFGDGTRLSIL.

This clonotype was recorded at least ten times. V is TRBV30 and J is TRBJ2-3; 9 bases map to TRBD2. The CDR3 extends over 13 amino acids. V shed 4 bases and J 6 bases; nucleotides not matched to a gene: 5. CDR1 and CDR2 (germline): GTSNPN, SVGIG (reference sequence). This CDR3 is CAWNAGGVDTQYF. The CDR3 nucleotides are TGTGCCTGGAATGCGGGAGGGGTGGATACGCAGTATTTT.

This clonotype occurred many times. This chain links TRBV5-1 with TRBJ2-3; 8 bases are a match to TRBD2. V trimming: 0 bases; J trimming: 2 bases; junction bases outside the gene matches: 5. The germline gives CDR1 SGHRS, CDR2 YFSETQ. The CDR3 contains 16 residues. Here the CDR3 reads CASSLATSGDTDTQYF. The DNA of the CDR3 is TGCGCCAGCAGCTTGGCAACTAGCGGAGACACAGATACGCAGTATTTT.

This clonotype was picked up many times. The chain joins TRBV20-1 to TRBJ2-1, with D possibly TRBD1 on 6 matching bases. Trimming removed 2 bases from V and 10 bases from J, with 24 bases in between. The germline CDR1 and CDR2 sequences are DFQATT and SNEGSKA (reference sequence). The length of the CDR3 is 16 residues. The CDR3 nucleotides read TGCAGTGCTAGAAGTGGGGGCGGAATTACTACAATGGAGCAGTTCTTC. The encoded protein is CSARSGGGITTMEQFF.

This clonotype was picked up many times. The rearrangement joins TRBV11-2 to TRBJ2-7; 8 bases are a match to TRBD2. This CDR3 is 15 amino acids long. V shed 4 bases, J shed 2 bases, and the junction held 7 bases outside the gene matches. Germline-derived CDR1 and CDR2 are SGHAT and FQNNGV. In nucleotides, the CDR3 is TGTGCCAGCAGCTCAGGGCGGGGGGCTCCCTACGAGCAGTACTTC. This codes for CASSSGRGAPYEQYF. The variable domain in full, completed from reference TRBV11-2 and TRBJ2-7, reads EAGVAQSPRYKIIEKRQSVAFWCNPISGHATLYWYQQILGQGPKLLIQFQNNGVVDDSQLPKDRFSAERLKGVDSTLKIQPAKLEDSAVYLCASSSGRGAPYEQYFGPGTRLTVT.

V is TRBV7-9 and J is TRBJ2-6; D not resolved. With 10 bases removed from V and 3 bases from J, the gap between germline ends came to 10 bases. The germline V gene encodes CDR1 SEHNR and CDR2 FQNEAQ (reference sequence). The CDR3 extends over 13 amino acids. The CDR3 spells CANLELGANVLTF. CDR3 DNA: TGTGCCAACCTCGAACTTGGGGCCAACGTCCTGACTTTC. Based on the CDR3 plus reference TRBV7-9 and TRBJ2-6, the full variable domain is DTGVSQNPRHKITKRGQNVTFRCDPISEHNRLYWYRQTLGQGPEFLTYFQNEAQLEKSRLLSDRFSAERPKGSFSTLEIQRTEQGDSAMYLCANLELGANVLTFGAGSRLTVL.

This clonotype has more than one count but fewer than ten. V is TRBV5-1 and J is TRBJ2-1; 11 bases are shared with TRBD2. The length of the CDR3 is 16 residues. J gave up 2 bases and V 2 bases, and 3 bases lay outside the gene matches. The germline V gene has CDR1 SGHRS and CDR2 YFSETQ. CDR3 nucleotides: TGCGCCAGCAGCTTACTAGCGGGGGCCCCCTACAATGAGCAGTTCTTC. Protein sequence: CASSLLAGAPYNEQFF.

The chain couples TRBV25-1 to TRBJ2-3; 14 bases line up with TRBD2. CDR1 is MGHDK and CDR2 is SYGVNS in the germline V gene. V dropped 4 bases and J dropped 6; count of bases not matched to a gene: 18. The CDR3 consists of 20 residues. CDR3 sequence reads: CASSAKGLAGEKPSPDTQYF. The CDR3 DNA sequence: TGTGCCAGCAGTGCAAAGGGACTAGCGGGGGAAAAACCTTCCCCCGATACGCAGTATTTT.

V gene TRBV12-5 combines with J gene TRBJ2-3, with D perhaps being TRBD1 or TRBD2 (5 bases each). Germline V gene lookup returns CDR1 LGHNT and CDR2 FRNRAP. Trimming removed 3 bases at V and 8 bases at J, with 15 bases between. The CDR3 covers 14 residues. In DNA form, the CDR3 reads TGTGCTAGTGGTTTACCCCGGGACCCAGGTACGCAGTATTTT. Its translation: CASGLPRDPGTQYF.

At least ten counts were recorded for this clonotype. This sequence joins TRBV20-1 and TRBJ2-1; no definite D call. V was pared by 3 bases and J by 0 bases, with 12 bases between. There are 15 residues in the CDR3. Per the germline V gene, CDR1 is DFQATT and CDR2 is SNEGSKA (reference sequence). The CDR3 nucleotides read TGCAGTGCTAGGGGTGGGTCGGGCTCCTACAATGAGCAGTTCTTC. Translated, it gives CSARGGSGSYNEQFF.

This clonotype was picked up many times. Here the CDR3 reads CASSCTGTPVCTGELFF. Here the CDR3 DNA reads TGTGCCAGCAGCTGTACCGGGACACCAGTTTGTACCGGGGAGCTGTTTTTT. The chain joins TRBV13 to TRBJ2-2; the D gene is possibly TRBD1 (6 bases). The V end was cut by 4 bases, the J end by 5 bases, with 20 bases between. This CDR3 comprises 17 residues. The germline CDR1 and CDR2 sequences are PRHDT and FYEKMQ (reference sequence). Variable domain in full (rest from reference TRBV13 and TRBJ2-2): AAGVIQSPRHLIKEKRETATLKCYPIPRHDTVYWYQQGPGQDPQFLISFYEKMQSDKGSIPDRFSAQQFSDYHSELNMSSLELGDSALYFCASSCTGTPVCTGELFFGEGSRLTVL.

This chain links TRBV19 with TRBJ1-1; unclear D gene. Trimming pared 7 bases from V and 1 base from J, leaving 16 bases between. The CDR3 has 15 residues. Germline CDR1 LNHDA, CDR2 SQIVND (reference sequence). CDR3: CASTYLDGRNTEAFF. Written as DNA, the CDR3 is TGTGCCAGTACCTACCTAGACGGGCGGAACACTGAAGCTTTCTTT.